These 24 T cell receptor beta chains were sequenced from one sample in a study of T cells in women clearing cervical HPV infection. Here immunoSEQ multiplex PCR was the method, and the copy in TCRdb shows in-frame clones only, minus some. The sample is made up of 13,000 or so clones, and the top ten hold approximately 10% of it. Sequenced sample: blood buffy coat. The receptors shown here come from a woman between 18 and 70 years old with a cervical HPV16 infection that either progressed to CIN3+ or cleared (not recorded which).

In regard to this clone: The read terminates 3 residues ahead of where the CDR3 ends, so the germline J gene completes it. The V gene is TRBV9, the J gene TRBJ2-2, with 9 bases identical to TRBD1. CDR1 is SGDLS and CDR2 is YYNGEE in the germline V gene. Trimming took 4 bases from V and 6 from J; bases not matched to a gene: 16. This CDR3 comprises 18 residues. The CDR3: CASSPHHGDRENAGELFF. The CDR3 DNA, read in part, is TGTGCCAGCAGCCCCCATCACGGGGACAGGGAGAATGCCGGGGAG.

Comment on this clone: The CDR3 goes on 3 residues after the read ends, and that part is filled in from the germline J gene. This sequence joins TRBV20-1 and TRBJ2-7, with D perhaps matching TRBD2 (5 bases). Germline V gives CDR1 DFQATT, CDR2 SNEGSKA (reference sequence). This CDR3 comprises 13 residues. V was trimmed by 1 base and J by 4 bases, leaving 11 bases between them. The CDR3 sequence is CSARGGGLYEQYF. The covered CDR3 bases are TGCAGTGCTAGAGGCGGAGGCCTATACGAG.

Regarding this clone: The read is 3 residues too short to cover the CDR3 end, so that end is filled in from the germline J gene. This chain uses TRBV19 with TRBJ2-3, with no clear D. The CDR3 spans 16 residues. The germline CDR1 and CDR2 sequences are LNHDA and SQIVND (reference sequence). CDR3 residues: CASSITVLRSNQPQYF. The covered CDR3 bases are TGTGCCAGTAGTATTACGGTCCTCCGTAGCAATCAGCCG. Full variable domain (missing parts from reference TRBV19 and TRBJ2-3): DGGITQSPKYLFRKEGQNVTLSCEQNLNHDAMYWYRQDPGQGLRLIYYSQIVNDFQKGDIAEGYSVSREKKESFPLTVTSAQKNPTAFYLCASSITVLRSNQPQYFGPGTRLTVL.

Concerning this clone: A junction end diverges from the germline sequence, so it may reflect a read error. The read terminates 3 residues before the CDR3 end, so the remaining end is supplied by the germline J gene. Other DNA sequences within the sample encode an identical CDR3. V gene TRBV18 combines with J gene TRBJ1-3; D remains ambiguous. This CDR3 has 14 amino acids. Germline assignment: CDR1 KGHSH and CDR2 LQKENI. The CDR3 region is CASSRFSSGNTIYF. The part of the CDR3 DNA that was read is TGTGCCAGCTCACGTTTTAGCTCTGGAAACACG.

A note on this clone: The observed sequence ends 3 residues before the CDR3 terminus, with the missing tail filled in from the germline J gene. This rearrangement joins TRBV30 to TRBJ1-2; 7 nucleotides agree with TRBD1. Germline CDR1 and CDR2: GTSNPN and SVGIG (reference sequence). The CDR3 sequence is 12 residues long. The sequenced CDR3 bases are TGTGCCTGGAGCATAGGGGGCAAAGGC. It yields the protein CAWSIGGKG. The entire CDR3 protein reads CAWSIGGKGYTF. The whole variable domain, remainder taken from reference TRBV30 and TRBJ1-2, is SQTIHQWPATLVQPVGSPLSLECTVEGTSNPNLYWYRQAAGRGLQLLFYSVGIGQISSEVPQNLSASRPQDRQFILSSKKLLLSDSGFYLCAWSIGGKGYTFGSGTRLTVV.

A word on this clone: The read ends 3 residues shy of where the CDR3 ends; the end is completed using the germline J gene. This sequence joins TRBV12-3 or TRBV12-4 and TRBJ2-7; TRBD2 agrees at 14 bases. The CDR3 has 15 residues. Losses at the gene ends were 7 bases for V and 4 bases for J; bases not matched to a gene: 6. This chain's CDR3 is CASTQGLAGDYEQYF. The CDR3 bases that were read are TGTGCCAGCACCCAGGGACTAGCGGGGGATTACGAG.

Notes on this clone: With the read ending 3 residues before the CDR3 end, the germline J gene is used to fill in that end. The chain is built from TRBV5-1 and TRBJ2-5, with D perhaps matching TRBD2 (5 bases). Trimming removed 3 bases at V and 5 bases at J, with 14 bases between. Germline lookup yields CDR1 SGHRS and CDR2 YFSETQ. The CDR3 runs 14 residues. The sequenced part of the CDR3 DNA is TGCGCCAGCAGCTGGACTCCTGCGAGCGAGACC. It codes for CASSWTPASET. The whole CDR3 region reads CASSWTPASETQYF. The entire variable domain, with the rest obtained from reference TRBV5-1 and TRBJ2-5, is as follows: KAGVTQTPRYLIKTRGQQVTLSCSPISGHRSVSWYQQTPGQGLQFLFEYFSETQRNKGNFPGRFSGRQFSNSRSEMNVSTLELGDSALYLCASSWTPASETQYFGPGTRLLVL.

As to this clone: The read terminates 3 residues before the CDR3 end, so the remaining end is supplied by the germline J gene. V gene TRBV29-1 combines with J gene TRBJ2-7; the match to TRBD1 covers 7 bases. The trim removed 6 bases at V and 5 bases at J, leaving 7 bases unmatched. CDR1 SQVTM and CDR2 ANQGSEA come from the germline V gene. CDR3 length: 12 residues. This chain's CDR3 is CSVEEDRDEQYF. CDR3 bases read: TGCAGCGTCGAGGAAGACAGGGACGAG.

Of note for this clone: The observed sequence ends 3 residues before the CDR3 terminus, with the missing tail filled in from the germline J gene. V usage is TRBV6-7 and J usage is TRBJ2-7, with 9 bases lining up with TRBD1. TRBV6-7 is an open reading frame, and its role is uncertain. J was trimmed by 3 bases and V by 7 bases; bases with no gene match: 22. This CDR3 contains 19 residues. The sequenced part of the CDR3 DNA is TGTGCCAGCACCGCTACGGCTGGGACAGGGAGCGGACCTGACTACGAG. Translated: CASTATAGTGSGPDYE. From start to end, the CDR3 is CASTATAGTGSGPDYEQYF.

Note on this clone: The read gets to within 3 residues of the CDR3 end, and the germline J gene fills in the rest. The chain carries TRBV29-1 and TRBJ1-2; D perhaps matches TRBD1 (5 bases). In germline, CDR1 is SQVTM, CDR2 ANQGSEA. This CDR3 comprises 12 residues. Partial CDR3 DNA: TGCAGCGTCGGATCAGGGATGTGGGGC. Translated: CSVGSGMWG. In full, the CDR3 reads CSVGSGMWGYTF.

On this clone: Read sequence stops 3 residues before the CDR3 end, and the germline J gene provides the missing end. The rearrangement links TRBV30 to TRBJ2-4; tentatively, D is TRBD1 (6 bases). Germline V lookup: CDR1 GTSNPN, CDR2 SVGIG (reference sequence). There are 11 residues in the CDR3. The sequenced part of the CDR3 DNA is TGTGCCTGGGACAGGAACTATGGT. Encoded protein: CAWDRNYG. The whole CDR3 sequence is CAWDRNYGQYF. Filled out from reference TRBV30 and TRBJ2-4, the complete variable domain reads SQTIHQWPATLVQPVGSPLSLECTVEGTSNPNLYWYRQAAGRGLQLLFYSVGIGQISSEVPQNLSASRPQDRQFILSSKKLLLSDSGFYLCAWDRNYGQYFGAGTRLSVL.

The covered CDR3 bases are TGTGCCAGCAGTGAAGGATATAGCAATCAGCCG. Translated, it gives CASSEGYSNQP. The full CDR3 protein reads CASSEGYSNQPQYF. The chain is built from TRBV6-1 and TRBJ2-3, with no clear D. Coverage ceases 3 residues before the CDR3 finishes, and the germline J gene fills in the end. Per the germline V gene, CDR1 is MNHNS and CDR2 is SASEGT. The CDR3 consists of 14 residues.

Comments on this clone: The read halts 3 residues ahead of the CDR3 end, with the missing end drawn from the germline J gene. The chain recombines TRBV6-2 or TRBV6-3 with TRBJ2-3; perhaps TRBD1 as D (5 bases). Trimming stripped 8 bases from V and 0 bases from J, with 12 bases between. The germline V gene encodes CDR1 MNHEY and CDR2 SVGEGT. The CDR3 has 14 amino acids. Partial CDR3 DNA: TGTGCCAGCCATTGGGGCCAGAGCACAGATACG. Protein: CASHWGQSTDT. The entire CDR3 sequence reads CASHWGQSTDTQYF.

This clone counts as medium-sized by frequency. The CDR3 extends 3 residues past the end of the read, so its final part is completed from the germline J gene. The chain uses TRBV19 and TRBJ1-2, with TRBD1 matching over 7 bases. The V and J ends lost 5 bases and 3 bases, in that order; junction bases with no gene match: 3. This CDR3 is 13 amino acids long. The germline V gene encodes CDR1 LNHDA and CDR2 SQIVND (reference sequence). CDR3 residues: CASSPDRDYGYTF. Incomplete CDR3 DNA: TGTGCCAGTAGTCCCGACAGGGACTATGGC.

In the case of this clone: The read falls 3 residues short of the CDR3 end, and the missing part is taken from the germline J gene. The chain employs TRBV29-1 and TRBJ2-1; TRBD2 might be the D (7 bases). V lost 6 bases and J 8 bases, leaving 26 bases between the germline ends. CDR3 length equals 16 residues. Germline V gene data show CDR1 as SQVTM and CDR2 as ANQGSEA. The sequenced CDR3 bases are TGCAGCGTCGGGCCCCGGAGAGGGGGAGGGGGGGATGAG. The encoded protein is CSVGPRRGGGGDE. The entire CDR3 protein is CSVGPRRGGGGDEQFF.

With regard to this clone: The read comes to an end 3 residues before the CDR3 does, leaving the germline J gene to fill in the end. The V and J genes are TRBV20-1 and TRBJ1-1, with D possibly matching TRBD1 (5 bases). The CDR3 runs 14 residues. The ends were cut back, 0 bases at V and 1 base at J, with 9 bases in the middle. Germline CDR1 is DFQATT and CDR2 is SNEGSKA (reference sequence). Incomplete CDR3 DNA: TGCAGTGCTAGAGATCTTAGGGGGAACACTGAA. It encodes CSARDLRGNTE. The CDR3 in its entirety is CSARDLRGNTEAFF.

A note on this clone: The read finishes 3 residues shy of the CDR3 end, and the germline J gene is used to complete it. The V call is TRBV13, the J call TRBJ2-7, with 7 bases lining up with TRBD2. Trimming at V came to 7 bases and at J to 0 bases, leaving 9 bases not matched to a gene. Germline CDR1 PRHDT, CDR2 FYEKMQ (reference sequence). CDR3 length: 15 amino acids. The DNA read from the CDR3 is TGTGCCAGCACGGGGGGAGACCCAAGCTCCTACGAG. Translating gives CASTGGDPSSYE. The full CDR3 protein is CASTGGDPSSYEQYF.

To note about this clone: The CDR3 is cut off 3 residues early in the read; its end comes from the germline J gene. This rearrangement joins TRBV19 to TRBJ2-5; 10 bases map to TRBD1. CDR3 length equals 17 residues. CDR1 is LNHDA and CDR2 is SQIVND in the germline V gene (reference sequence). With 5 bases clipped from V and 4 bases from J, the junction kept 13 bases outside the gene matches. CDR3 loop: CASSSTGGGPLGETQYF. The part of the CDR3 DNA that was read is TGTGCCAGTAGTTCGACAGGGGGCGGCCCTTTGGGAGAGACC.

As regards this clone: The CDR3 extends 3 residues past the end of the read, so its final part is completed from the germline J gene. The chain has TRBV5-1 and TRBJ2-2, with 12 bases aligning to TRBD1. In germline, CDR1 is SGHRS, CDR2 YFSETQ. The length of the CDR3 is 17 residues. Here the CDR3 reads CASSLAGQGANNEKLFF. The sequenced CDR3 bases are TGCGCCAGCAGCTTGGCGGGACAGGGGGCAAATAATGAAAAG.

As to this clone: The CDR3 extends 3 residues past the end of the read, so its final part is completed from the germline J gene. The chain employs TRBV7-3 and TRBJ2-2; no reliable D call. This CDR3 has 12 residues. Germline CDR1 is SGHTA and CDR2 is FQGTGA. The V and J ends lost 5 bases and 1 base respectively, with 2 bases between them. Here the CDR3 reads CASSRNTGELFF. The DNA read from the CDR3 is TGTGCCAGCAGCCGGAACACCGGGGAG.

As concerns this clone: The sequenced fragment ends 3 residues before the CDR3 boundary, so the rest is inferred from the germline J gene. V usage is TRBV5-6 and J usage is TRBJ2-5; 8 bases align to TRBD2. The CDR3 sequence is 14 residues long. Per germline, CDR1 SGHDT and CDR2 YYEEEE. Unmatched junction bases numbered 9, after V lost 6 bases and J lost 5 bases. The CDR3 spells CASTFSGARETQYF. The sequenced part of the CDR3 DNA is TGTGCCAGCACCTTTAGCGGGGCACGGGAGACC.

Regarding this clone: The CDR3 end falls 3 residues outside the read, so it is completed with the germline J gene. This sequence joins TRBV20-1 and TRBJ2-4; TRBD1 matches at 9 bases. The CDR3 is 15 residues long. V gave up 0 bases and J gave up 9 bases; unmatched junction bases: 9. Germline loops: CDR1 DFQATT, CDR2 SNEGSKA (reference sequence). The sequenced part of the CDR3 DNA is TGCAGTGCTAGAGATGAGGGGGACAGGGTTGGCATT. Translated: CSARDEGDRVGI. The full-length CDR3 reads as CSARDEGDRVGIQYF.

Remarks on this clone: The CDR3 extends 3 residues past the end of the read, so its final part is completed from the germline J gene. The chain carries TRBV5-4 and TRBJ2-2; possible D gene TRBD2, 5 bases. Trimming stripped 3 bases from V and 1 base from J, with 10 bases between. Germline CDR1 reads SGHNT; CDR2 reads YYREEE (reference sequence). This CDR3 region has 15 residues. The CDR3 bases that were read are TGTGCCAGCAGCTCGAGGGTAGGGAACACCGGGGAG. Residues: CASSSRVGNTGE. The full CDR3 protein is CASSSRVGNTGELFF.

About this clone: The observed sequence ends 3 residues before the CDR3 terminus, with the missing tail filled in from the germline J gene. The V gene is TRBV18, the J gene TRBJ1-2, with D possibly matching TRBD1 (6 bases). Per germline, CDR1 KGHSH and CDR2 LQKENI. The CDR3 extends over 13 amino acids. The CDR3 loop is CASSPSGERDYTF. The sequenced CDR3 bases are TGTGCCAGCTCACCGTCAGGGGAAAGAGAC. Together with reference TRBV18 and TRBJ1-2, the CDR3 gives the full variable domain: NAGVMQNPRHLVRRRGQEARLRCSPMKGHSHVYWYRQLPEEGLKFMVYLQKENIIDESGMPKERFSAEFPKEGPSILRIQQVVRGDSAAYFCASSPSGERDYTFGSGTRLTVV.